One and the same sample provided the 30 T cell receptor beta chains below, sequenced in a study of blood T cell repertoires in COVID-19. Repertoires were generated with immunoSEQ multiplex PCR, while TCRdb's copy carries only in-frame clones and drops some. The data show tens of thousands of clones, with 90% seen just once and roughly 3.1% held by the top ten. Sample: peripheral blood. Receptor source: a man aged 45-60 years with active COVID-19.

The chain carries TRBV5-1 and TRBJ1-5; D possibly corresponds to TRBD1 (5 bases). This CDR3 comprises 15 residues. From germline, CDR1 is SGHRS and CDR2 YFSETQ. Trimming shortened V by 4 bases and J by 4 bases, and 15 bases separated the two germline ends. In DNA, the CDR3 is TGCGCCAGCAGCCCGGCGGGGCTTCTAAATCAGCCCCAGCATTTT. Translated: CASSPAGLLNQPQHF.

The rearrangement links TRBV12-3 or TRBV12-4 to TRBJ2-5, with D possibly being TRBD2 (5 bases). The CDR3 is 12 amino acids. V was cut by 5 bases and J by 4 bases, with 8 bases left in between. The CDR3 spells CASSPEGETQYF. The CDR3 region has the DNA TGTGCCAGCAGTCCCGAGGGAGAGACCCAGTACTTC.

The chain carries TRBV13 and TRBJ2-1; 8 bases map to TRBD1. CDR1 PRHDT and CDR2 FYEKMQ come from the germline V gene (reference sequence). V dropped 1 base and J dropped 7; count of bases not matched to a gene: 6. The CDR3 contains 15 residues. The CDR3 reads CASSLARTGWNEQFF. The CDR3 DNA follows: TGTGCCAGCAGCTTAGCGAGGACAGGGTGGAATGAGCAGTTCTTC.

The chain combines TRBV30 with TRBJ1-6; possibly TRBD1 for D (5 bases). The CDR3 is made up of 14 amino acids. The V gene lost 5 bases and the J gene lost 8 bases, with 16 bases spanning the gap. The germline V gene has CDR1 GTSNPN and CDR2 SVGIG (reference sequence). CDR3 in amino acids: CAWSQWTGDSPLHF. The CDR3 region has the DNA TGTGCCTGGTCTCAGTGGACGGGGGATTCACCCCTCCACTTT.

This chain joins TRBV4-1 and TRBJ2-7, with D perhaps TRBD2 (5 bases). V shed 1 base and J shed 3 bases, with 13 bases lying between them. This CDR3 is built from 15 residues. Germline-derived CDR1 and CDR2 are MGHRA and YSYEKL. The CDR3 sequence: CASSQGESGDYEQYF. CDR3 nucleotide sequence: TGCGCCAGCAGCCAAGGTGAGTCCGGGGACTACGAGCAGTACTTC.

This clone showed up just once. The rearrangement uses TRBV11-2 and TRBJ1-1, with a possible D match to TRBD1 (5 bases). Germline-derived CDR1 and CDR2 are SGHAT and FQNNGV. The germline V and J ends were trimmed by 3 bases and 2 bases, with 10 bases remaining between them. The CDR3 is 14 amino acids. The CDR3 loop reads CASSFTQGNTEAFF. The CDR3 bases are TGTGCCAGCAGCTTTACCCAGGGTAACACTGAAGCTTTCTTT.

V is TRBV10-2 and J is TRBJ2-5, with D maybe TRBD2 (6 bases). Germline V lookup: CDR1 WSHSY, CDR2 SAAADI. This CDR3 is 17 amino acids long. Between the trimmed V and J ends, which lost 0 bases and 2 bases, there was a span of 16 bases. CDR3 nucleotide sequence: TGCGCCAGCAGTGAGTCACTGACGACTAGACGGCAAGAGACCCAGTACTTC. It yields the protein CASSESLTTRRQETQYF.

The chain is built from TRBV10-3 and TRBJ1-6; D gene ambiguous. The CDR3 loop spans 14 amino acids. V was trimmed by 3 bases and J by 7 bases, leaving 10 bases between them. The V gene's germline CDR1 is ENHRY and CDR2 SYGVKD. As DNA, the CDR3 is TGTGCCATCAGTGACCTCCCGGGGAATTCACCCCTCCACTTT. It yields the protein CAISDLPGNSPLHF.

This chain joins TRBV9 and TRBJ1-1; the match to TRBD1 covers 11 bases. Germline CDR1 and CDR2: SGDLS and YYNGEE. J gave up 3 bases and V 4 bases, and 5 bases lay outside the gene matches. The CDR3 length is 15 residues. In nucleotides, the CDR3 is TGTGCCAGCAGCCCCTGGACAGGGGGCGACACTGAAGCTTTCTTT. Protein sequence: CASSPWTGGDTEAFF.

This sequence joins TRBV6-1 and TRBJ1-6, with unresolved D. Germline V lookup: CDR1 MNHNS, CDR2 SASEGT. Trimming shortened V by 1 base and J by 7 bases, and 8 bases separated the two germline ends. The CDR3 length is 14 residues. CDR3 residues: CASSEGQRNSPLHF. The CDR3 bases are TGTGCCAGCAGTGAAGGGCAGAGGAATTCACCCCTCCACTTT.

This clone was counted a single time. The chain combines TRBV18 with TRBJ2-3, with 9 bases lining up with TRBD2. After removal of 6 bases from V and 5 bases from J, the junction contained 15 bases not matched to a gene. The CDR3 has 17 residues. Per germline, CDR1 KGHSH and CDR2 LQKENI. The CDR3 spells CASSRTLIAGDRDTQYF. DNA for the CDR3: TGTGCCAGCTCGAGGACACTGATAGCGGGGGACAGAGATACGCAGTATTTT.

V and J are TRBV20-1 and TRBJ1-3, with TRBD1 matching over 9 bases. V lost 3 bases and J lost 7; bases outside the gene matches: 10. Germline V gene data show CDR1 as DFQATT and CDR2 as SNEGSKA (reference sequence). The CDR3 contains 15 residues. DNA for the CDR3: TGCAGTGCTAGTTTTGGACAGGGGAATTTCAACACCATATATTTT. The encoded protein is CSASFGQGNFNTIYF.

The chain couples TRBV24-1 to TRBJ2-3, with 10 bases that match TRBD2. The CDR3 totals 14 residues. V trimming: 7 bases; J trimming: 4 bases; junction bases outside the gene matches: 4. CDR1 and CDR2 (germline): KGHDR, SFDVKD. This CDR3 is CATRASGGSDTQYF. In nucleotides, the CDR3 is TGTGCCACCAGGGCTAGCGGGGGTTCAGATACGCAGTATTTT.

This rearrangement joins TRBV6-5 to TRBJ1-3, with 7 bases matching TRBD1. The trim removed 8 bases at V and 4 bases at J, leaving 8 bases unmatched. The CDR3 is 14 residues long. Germline CDR1 and CDR2: MNHEY and SVGAGI. CDR3 in amino acids: CASRVKGAGNTIYF. In DNA form, the CDR3 reads TGTGCCAGCCGAGTGAAGGGGGCAGGAAACACCATATATTTT.

DNA for the CDR3: TGTGCCAGCAGCCCCGAGGTACCCTCTGGGGCCAACGTCCTGACTTTC. It yields the protein CASSPEVPSGANVLTF. This rearrangement joins TRBV7-3 to TRBJ2-6; D not certain. Germline CDR1 is SGHTA and CDR2 is FQGTGA. V was clipped by 5 bases and J by 0 bases, with 11 bases between them. The CDR3 totals 16 residues.

The V call is TRBV6-4, the J call TRBJ2-3, with D perhaps matching TRBD1 (5 bases). The ends were cut back, 5 bases at V and 2 bases at J, with 14 bases in the middle. The CDR3 spans 15 residues. Germline V CDR1 and CDR2: MRHNA, SNTAGT. The CDR3 spells CASSSSPDTTDTQYF. The DNA of the CDR3 is TGTGCCAGCAGTTCTTCTCCGGACACCACAGATACGCAGTATTTT.

This clone was recorded once. V and J are TRBV2 and TRBJ2-7, with 7 bases aligning to TRBD2. With V trimmed by 6 bases and J by 5 bases, 10 bases remained unmatched. The V gene's germline CDR1 is SNHLY and CDR2 FYNNEI. The CDR3 has 14 amino acids. The CDR3: CASRLYGGTHEQYF. CDR3 bases: TGTGCCAGCAGATTATACGGGGGGACGCACGAGCAGTACTTC.

Comments on this clone: The sample has other DNA sequences that encode this CDR3 too. The J gene is TRBJ2-7, the V gene TRBV9; 8 bases map to TRBD2. Germline lookup yields CDR1 SGDLS and CDR2 YYNGEE. The CDR3 is 19 amino acids. Trimming removed 3 bases from V and 0 bases from J; junction bases left unmatched: 17. CDR3 coding DNA: TGTGCCAGCAGCGGACCGCCTATAATTAGCGGGGCGCACTCCTACGAGCAGTACTTC. It yields the protein CASSGPPIISGAHSYEQYF.

The chain combines TRBV7-9 with TRBJ1-1; D is ambiguous. V was clipped by 1 base and J by 5 bases, with 8 bases between them. CDR3 length: 13 amino acids. The germline gives CDR1 SEHNR, CDR2 FQNEAQ (reference sequence). CDR3 region: CASSLGSRTEAFF. CDR3 in DNA: TGTGCCAGCAGCTTAGGCTCACGGACTGAAGCTTTCTTT. Looking up the rest from reference TRBV7-9 and TRBJ1-1 gives the full variable domain: DTGVSQNPRHKITKRGQNVTFRCDPISEHNRLYWYRQTLGQGPEFLTYFQNEAQLEKSRLLSDRFSAERPKGSFSTLEIQRTEQGDSAMYLCASSLGSRTEAFFGQGTRLTVV.

The V gene is TRBV12-5, the J gene TRBJ2-1, with TRBD1 matching over 7 bases. The germline gives CDR1 LGHNT, CDR2 FRNRAP. The CDR3 is 16 amino acids. The V segment lost 3 bases and the J segment 7 bases; nucleotides outside the gene matches: 12. The CDR3 nucleotides read TGTGCTAGTGGTTTCCCCCCAGACAGGGTCCGAAATGAGCAGTTCTTC. This codes for CASGFPPDRVRNEQFF.

The V call is TRBV18, the J call TRBJ1-2; 7 bases fit TRBD1. CDR3 length: 15 residues. V lost 5 bases, J lost 4 bases, and 10 bases stayed unmatched. Germline CDR1 KGHSH, CDR2 LQKENI. The CDR3 sequence: CASSSGQAKAYGYTF. The CDR3 DNA reads as TGTGCCAGCTCATCCGGACAGGCCAAGGCCTATGGCTACACCTTC.

The V and J genes are TRBV29-1 and TRBJ2-5, with a tentative D call TRBD2 (5 bases). This CDR3 spans 12 amino acids. Germline loops: CDR1 SQVTM, CDR2 ANQGSEA. V was cut by 4 bases and J by 6 bases, with 12 bases left in between. CDR3 nucleotide sequence: TGCAGCGTTGCAGTAACGGGAAAGACCCAGTACTTC. Translation gives CSVAVTGKTQYF. The full variable domain, completed using reference TRBV29-1 and TRBJ2-5, is SAVISQKPSRDICQRGTSLTIQCQVDSQVTMMFWYRQQPGQSLTLIATANQGSEATYESGFVIDKFPISRPNLTFSTLTVSNMSPEDSSIYLCSVAVTGKTQYFGPGTRLLVL.

J is TRBJ2-5 and V is TRBV5-8, with 10 bases matching TRBD2. The CDR3 sequence is 13 residues long. Unmatched junction bases numbered 7, after V lost 0 bases and J lost 14 bases. Germline values: CDR1 SGHTS, CDR2 YDEGEE. CDR3 nucleotides: TGTGCCAGCAGCTTGGCCCCAGCGGGGGGGTGCTACTTC. This translates into CASSLAPAGGCYF. Combining the CDR3 with reference TRBV5-8 and TRBJ2-5 gives the whole variable domain EAGVTQSPTHLIKTRGQQATLRCSPISGHTSVYWYQQALGLGLQFLLWYDEGEERNRGNFPPRFSGRQFPNYSSELNVNALELEDSALYLCASSLAPAGGCYFGPGTRLLVL.

This chain links TRBV24-1 with TRBJ1-5; 11 bases are a match to TRBD1. This CDR3 region has 16 residues. Germline CDR1 is KGHDR and CDR2 is SFDVKD. Trimming took 3 bases from V and 3 from J; bases not matched to a gene: 3. The CDR3 here is CATSDRDRGSNQPQHF. CDR3 sequence (DNA): TGTGCCACCAGTGATAGGGACAGGGGGTCCAATCAGCCCCAGCATTTT.

This chain joins TRBV28 and TRBJ2-7; D is ambiguous. V lost 5 bases, J lost 1 base, and 12 bases lay in between. This CDR3 has 14 amino acids. Per the germline V gene, CDR1 is MDHEN and CDR2 is SYDVKM. Here the CDR3 DNA reads TGTGCCAGCAGTCGACACCCTATATCCTACGAGCAGTACTTC. This sequence encodes CASSRHPISYEQYF.

The rearrangement links TRBV30 to TRBJ1-2, with TRBD1 identical over 8 bases. Germline V gives CDR1 GTSNPN, CDR2 SVGIG (reference sequence). With V trimmed by 4 bases and J by 1 base, 8 bases remained unmatched. The length of the CDR3 is 15 residues. Here the CDR3 DNA reads TGTGCCTGGAATCCCCGGGACAGGATTAACTATGGCTACACCTTC. Protein: CAWNPRDRINYGYTF. The full variable domain, in which reference TRBV30 and TRBJ1-2 provide the parts outside the CDR3, is SQTIHQWPATLVQPVGSPLSLECTVEGTSNPNLYWYRQAAGRGLQLLFYSVGIGQISSEVPQNLSASRPQDRQFILSSKKLLLSDSGFYLCAWNPRDRINYGYTFGSGTRLTVV.

This chain uses TRBV10-2 with TRBJ1-6, with TRBD1 matching 7 bases. Germline CDR1 reads WSHSY; CDR2 reads SAAADI. The junction had 6 bases not matched to a gene; V was cut back by 4 bases and J by 9 bases. This CDR3 has 14 residues. The CDR3 DNA sequence: TGCGCCAGCAGTGTTGAAGGGGGCACTTCACCCCTCCACTTT. Protein product: CASSVEGGTSPLHF.

This sequence joins TRBV3-1 (or the pseudogene TRBV3-2) and TRBJ2-3; 14 nucleotides agree with TRBD2. Germline V CDR1 and CDR2: LGHDT, YNNKEL (reference sequence). V lost 4 bases and J lost 0; bases outside the gene matches: 12. The CDR3 runs to 20 residues. The CDR3 sequence is CASSLRDGTSGGRSTDTQYF. The CDR3 nucleotides are TGTGCCAGCAGCCTTAGAGACGGGACTAGCGGGGGCCGGAGCACAGATACGCAGTATTTT.

The J gene is TRBJ1-5, the V gene TRBV4-1; TRBD1 matches 9 bases. Germline CDR1 and CDR2: MGHRA and YSYEKL. CDR3 length: 14 amino acids. The V segment lost 3 bases and the J segment 4 bases; nucleotides outside the gene matches: 1. CDR3 protein: CASSQGQGNQPQHF. Written as DNA, the CDR3 is TGCGCCAGCAGCCAGGGACAGGGTAATCAGCCCCAGCATTTT.

This rearrangement joins TRBV7-6 to TRBJ2-1; 9 bases map to TRBD2. The CDR3 extends over 16 amino acids. The J segment lost 9 bases and the V segment lost 5 bases, leaving 14 bases of the junction unmatched. Germline loops: CDR1 SGHVS, CDR2 FNYEAQ. The DNA for the CDR3 is TGTGCCAGCAGCCAGAGAGGTAGCGGGGGTAGGGGTGAGCAGTTCTTC. Translation gives CASSQRGSGGRGEQFF.